The sequence of this T cell receptor beta chain was determined in a study of CXCR3-negative and CXCR3-positive naive CD8 T cells. Points on this clonotype: The antigen is unknown.

This CDR3 region has 16 residues. The germline gives CDR1 DFQATT, CDR2 SNEGSKA (reference sequence). Broader study findings: Much lower diversity was found in memory CD8+ cells, while both naive subsets had comparably high diversity. More hydrophobic TRB CDR3s were found in CXCR3-positive naive cells than in CXCR3-negative naive cells. Naive subsets had comparable surface CD5, so TRB CDR3 properties gauged TCR strength. Whereas memory cells differed, naive CXCR3-negative and CXCR3-positive cells shared similar TRBV-TRBJ usage.

With UMI labels, 5' RACE was used to prepare the TRB cDNA libraries. TCRdb reprocessed the 5' RACE reads and stores each CDR3 protein as one record, lacking DNA. In total, the table holds approximately 88,000 distinct CDR3 sequences. Within the CD8+ T cell compartment, naive cells were CD45RO-CCR7+CD27+CD95-. This receptor was taken from a human donor in good health. Some clones in this sample may be carry-over from other donors' samples. Sequenced: naive CXCR3+ CD8+ T cells from blood. Subset defined: CD45RO-CCR7+CD27+CD95- naive CD8+ T cells expressing CXCR3 (TNR3+). The chain carries TRBV20-1 and TRBJ2-7; TCRdb lists TRBD2, though no DNA is available to test this call. This CDR3 reads CSASPTLADVTYEQYF.